This note documents a single TCR beta chain sequence. MiXCR, run by TCRdb on the PCR reads, gives a single entry per CDR3 protein. The sample lists almost 8,500 distinct CDR3 sequences, approximately 39% seen once, with more than 13% in the top ten. Germline assignment: CDR1 MNHNY and CDR2 SVGAGI (reference sequence). With V trimmed by 2 bases and J by 5 bases, 7 bases remained unmatched. The CDR3 contains 16 residues. This specimen belongs to a study of immune characterization of retroperitoneal liposarcoma. Specimen: tumor tissue. The sequence derives from a male donor with retroperitoneal liposarcoma. This chain links TRBV6-6 with TRBJ1-2, with TRBD1 matching 11 bases. The CDR3 region is CASSYTRTGGGYGYTF. The CDR3, as DNA: TGTGCCAGCAGTTACACTAGGACAGGGGGCGGATATGGCTACACCTTC.